This TCR beta chain stems from a study of T-cell memory formation after mild COVID-19. Study-wide background: TCR clusters were mostly confined to one donor each.

This clonotype was picked up a small number of times. Its antigen is undetermined. The authors produced TCR alpha and TCR beta cDNA libraries with sample barcodes and UMIs by 5'RACE using constant-segment primers. MiXCR, run by TCRdb on the 5' RACE reads, gives a single entry per CDR3 protein. The sample carries approximately 210,000 distinct CDR3 sequences, 25% to 35% recorded once. The germline V gene has CDR1 MNHEY and CDR2 SVGEGT. The V segment lost 7 bases and the J segment 2 bases; nucleotides outside the gene matches: 19. CDR3 size: 19 residues. Study-wide results and caveats: There was a balanced CD4/CD8 profile in clones contracting day 15 to 85, and later expanders leaned CD4+. Day 37-peaking second-wave clones had unconfirmed SARS-CoV-2 specificity.

The source is an adult woman who had mild COVID-19 (a few samples of this study predate the infection). Cell type and time point are not known. Sequencing was carried out using PBMCs or a T cell subset sorted from them (not recorded which). J is TRBJ2-1 and V is TRBV6-2 or TRBV6-3; TRBD2 matches 8 bases. CDR3 residues: CASTPRFGGAALPYNEQFF. DNA of the CDR3: TGTGCCAGCACCCCGCGTTTCGGGGGGGCCGCGCTTCCCTACAATGAGCAGTTCTTC.